This T cell receptor (beta chain) is drawn from a study of T-cell reconstitution after alpha-beta-depleted transplantation in children. Overall study results and limits: Newly made T cells mostly supplied T-cell counts and diversity one year after transplant. Expanded graft clones, several hundred of them, were reportedly the source of alpha-beta T cells about two months after transplant.

V was trimmed by 5 bases and J by 5 bases, leaving 12 bases between them. There are 13 residues in the CDR3. This clonotype was seen more than once but under ten times. Its antigen remains unidentified. Unique molecular identifiers were used to barcode this TCRbeta library. TCRdb analysed the PCR reads with MiXCR anew, one entry per CDR3 protein. The sample has about 78,000 distinct CDR3 sequences; about 14% are singletons. The sequencing used PBMCs, mostly from graft donor cells, collected 180 days after TCRalphabeta/CD19-depleted stem cell transplant. This chain links TRBV12-3 or TRBV12-4 with TRBJ1-2; D possibly corresponds to TRBD1 (6 bases). The sequence was collected from a male patient under 10 years old who had a stem cell transplant for acute lymphoblastic leukemia, so the T cells may come from the graft donor. Here the CDR3 reads CASSPGTLYGYTF. The CDR3 DNA sequence: TGTGCCAGCAGTCCCGGGACACTTTATGGCTACACCTTC.